Below are 13 T cell receptor beta chains sequenced from a single sample in a study of T cell changes during pregnancy in multiple sclerosis. The method was immunoSEQ multiplex PCR; TCRdb's version includes in-frame clones alone and lacks a portion of them. The sample consists of approximately 40,000 clones, 92% of them appearing once. Sequences were derived from CD8+ T cells from peripheral blood mononuclear cells, sampled in the third trimester of pregnancy. The receptors here all came from a female donor with multiple sclerosis, enrolled in a pregnancy study.

The rearrangement uses TRBV27 and TRBJ2-5; maybe TRBD2 (6 bases). The J call is in doubt because the DNA end fits TRBJ2-7 better. Germline V gene lookup returns CDR1 MNHEY and CDR2 SMNVEV (reference sequence). This CDR3 contains 14 residues. CDR3 amino acids: CASSARDSTYEQYF. The CDR3 coding sequence is TGTGCCAGCAGTGCGCGGGACTCAACCTACGAGCAGTACTTC.

The V call is TRBV28, the J call TRBJ1-5, with D possibly matching TRBD1 (6 bases). Trimming cost V 7 bases and J 7 bases, with 20 bases left between them. Per the germline V gene, CDR1 is MDHEN and CDR2 is SYDVKM. CDR3 length: 15 amino acids. DNA of the CDR3: TGTGCCAGCACATCCTTAAAGGGGGTACGACAGCCCCAGCATTTT. It yields the protein CASTSLKGVRQPQHF.

The genes are TRBV10-3 and TRBJ2-7, with TRBD1 identical over 7 bases. CDR1 and CDR2 (germline): ENHRY, SYGVKD. The ends lost 6 bases at V and 5 bases at J; junction bases unmatched: 4. The CDR3 has 12 residues. CDR3 DNA sequence: TGTGCCATCAGAGACAGGGCCCACGAGCAGTACTTC. Translated, it gives CAIRDRAHEQYF.

The J gene is TRBJ2-1, the V gene TRBV4-3, with 7 nucleotides matching TRBD2. The V gene end was trimmed by 1 base and the J gene end by 7 bases; junction bases not matched to a gene: 13. The CDR3 is made up of 17 amino acids. The germline CDR1 and CDR2 sequences are LGHNA and YSLEER. The DNA of the CDR3 is TGCGCCAGCAGCCAAGTAGCGGTTGGACTAGGGGTTAATGAGCAGTTCTTC. Translation gives CASSQVAVGLGVNEQFF.

The CDR3 DNA reads TGTGCCCACCGGGACAGGGGGTCGTACGAGCAGTACTTC. Amino acids: CAHRDRGSYEQYF. The chain uses TRBV28 and TRBJ2-7, with 11 positions matching TRBD1. The CDR3 consists of 13 residues. Germline V gene data show CDR1 as MDHEN and CDR2 as SYDVKM. Losses at the gene ends were 11 bases for V and 4 bases for J; bases not matched to a gene: 7.

This chain links TRBV15 with TRBJ1-4; 8 bases fit TRBD1. With 0 bases clipped from V and 7 bases from J, the junction kept 7 bases outside the gene matches. Germline CDR1 is LNHNV and CDR2 is YYDKDF (reference sequence). The CDR3 loop spans 16 amino acids. CDR3 coding DNA: TGTGCCACCAGCAGAGATCAGTCAGGGGGCGTTGAAAAACTGTTTTTT. Translating it yields CATSRDQSGGVEKLFF.

The chain employs TRBV30 and TRBJ2-4; 9 nucleotides line up with TRBD1. This CDR3 spans 14 amino acids. Germline CDR1 GTSNPN, CDR2 SVGIG (reference sequence). The trim removed 2 bases at V and 2 bases at J, leaving 1 base unmatched. Written as DNA, the CDR3 is TGTGCCTGGAGTAACAGGGGGCCCAAAAACATTCAGTACTTC. Protein product: CAWSNRGPKNIQYF.

A note on this clone: It is unclear where the CDR3 begins or ends on the DNA, so no DNA is shown, and the CDR3 is as TCRdb lists it. The chain carries TRBV7-5 and TRBJ1-1; the D segment call TRBD1 is taken from the table without a DNA check. TRBV7-5 is assigned pseudogene status. The CDR3 totals 15 residues, both ends included. The chain's CDR3 is CARSFAGGANTEAFF.

This clone was seen once. The chain links TRBV7-9 to TRBJ1-1; 7 nucleotides align to TRBD1. The V segment lost 4 bases and the J segment 5 bases; nucleotides outside the gene matches: 10. Germline V gene data show CDR1 as SEHNR and CDR2 as FQNEAQ (reference sequence). The CDR3 loop spans 15 amino acids. DNA for the CDR3: TGTGCCAGCAGCTACACACGACAGGGCGAGACTGAAGCTTTCTTT. It translates to CASSYTRQGETEAFF.

The chain links TRBV6-4 to TRBJ2-3, with 8 bases aligning to TRBD2. After removal of 3 bases from V and 4 bases from J, the junction contained 6 bases not matched to a gene. CDR3 size: 15 residues. Germline values: CDR1 MRHNA, CDR2 SNTAGT. The CDR3: CASSESGSGADTQYF. CDR3 nucleotide sequence: TGTGCCAGCAGTGAGAGCGGGAGTGGTGCAGATACGCAGTATTTT.

This sequence joins TRBV29-1 and TRBJ2-2, with 12 bases that match TRBD2. This CDR3 comprises 19 residues. The ends lost 0 bases at V and 8 bases at J; junction bases unmatched: 16. From germline, CDR1 is SQVTM and CDR2 ANQGSEA. CDR3 sequence (DNA): TGCAGCGTTGAAGATCCAACCGGGACTAGCGGGCCAGGCATTGGGGAGCTGTTTTTT. Protein: CSVEDPTGTSGPGIGELFF.

This clone has just one count. The chain has TRBV22-1 and TRBJ1-2; the table's D call TRBD1 went unverified against the DNA. TRBV22-1 is shown as a pseudogene. The CDR3 has 15 amino acids. The CDR3 DNA reads TGTCCTGGGAGCGCACGGTGGACAGGGGGCGATGGCTACACCTTC. Protein: CPGSARWTGGDGYTF.

The rearrangement uses TRBV9 and TRBJ2-7; a weak D match, TRBD2 (6 bases). Germline V gene lookup returns CDR1 SGDLS and CDR2 YYNGEE. V lost 1 base and J lost 2, with 13 bases in between. The CDR3 is made up of 15 amino acids. CDR3 region: CASSVKEGGTYEQYF. CDR3 in DNA: TGTGCCAGCAGCGTAAAGGAGGGAGGCACCTACGAGCAGTACTTC. Supplemented by reference TRBV9 and TRBJ2-7, the full variable domain reads DSGVTQTPKHLITATGQRVTLRCSPRSGDLSVYWYQQSLDQGLQFLIQYYNGEERAKGNILERFSAQQFPDLHSELNLSSLELGDSALYFCASSVKEGGTYEQYFGPGTRLTVT.